This TCR beta chain was recovered during a study of vaccination effects on CD4 cells after COVID-19. Comment on this clone: Its antigen is unidentified.

The CDR3 is 15 amino acids. Germline CDR1 SGHRS, CDR2 YFSETQ. The V and J ends lost 7 bases and 1 base respectively, with 17 bases between them. Using immunoSEQ multiplex PCR, the repertoire was profiled, and TCRdb retains in-frame clones only, with some absent. The table lists some 61,000 clones, roughly 79% of them singletons, with 0.8% to 1% in the top ten. Antigen-specific CD4+ T cell clonotypes were called by their expansion after viral peptide-pool culture in ViraFEST. The culture ran for about 11 days, and then CD4+ T cells were isolated. Participants were given two doses of BNT162b2 or mRNA-1273 vaccine. The culture medium for approximately 1.9 million PBMC per well included 8.5 to 10 IU/ml IL-2 and about 10 ug/ml peptides.

Sequenced material: CD4+ T cells from PBMCs cultured with HCoV-OC43 spike peptides, taken after COVID-19 vaccination. The subset is: HCoV-OC43 spike overlapping peptide pool stimulation. The sequence was obtained from a human donor who received a COVID-19 vaccine. The V gene is TRBV5-1, the J gene TRBJ1-1, with D tentatively TRBD1 (5 bases). CDR3 in amino acids: CASGAERTRNTEAFF. As DNA, the CDR3 is TGCGCCAGCGGAGCGGAGCGGACACGGAACACTGAAGCTTTCTTT.